One sample yielded the 8 T cell receptor beta chains listed below, sequenced in a study of shared clonotypes between healthy human individuals. Measured with immunoSEQ multiplex PCR; TCRdb has only the in-frame clones, and not every one. Among roughly 2.4 million clones listed, 95% were seen once. The sequenced sample was naive CD4+ T cells sorted from blood. The subset here: CD45RA+ positively selected. Receptors originate from a man aged 18-30 years in good health.

For this clone: The junction differs from germline at one of its ends, possibly a read error. V and J are TRBV15 and TRBJ1-3; D gene unclear. Germline V gives CDR1 LNHNV, CDR2 YYDKDF (reference sequence). The CDR3 spans 14 residues. The CDR3 loop reads CATRRVGSGNTIYF. In nucleotides, the CDR3 is TGTGCCACCAGGAGAGTGGGATCTGGAAACACCATATATTTT.

This chain links TRBV21-1 with TRBJ2-7; TRBD1 reflects the table's D call only, with no check against the DNA. TRBV21-1 is tagged as a pseudogene. The CDR3 is 14 residues long. The CDR3 DNA is TGTGCCAGCATCATCCCACTGACAGGGACCGAGCAGTACTTC. This gives the protein CASIIPLTGTEQYF.

The genes are TRBV6-5 and TRBJ1-1; D is possibly TRBD1 (6 bases). The V end lost 5 bases, the J end lost 5 bases, and 12 bases lay between the germline ends. CDR1 and CDR2 (germline): MNHEY, SVGAGI. CDR3 length: 13 amino acids. DNA of the CDR3: TGTGCCAGCAGTCTTACAGGGTTTACTGAAGCTTTCTTT. This encodes CASSLTGFTEAFF.

Here the CDR3 DNA reads TGTGCCAGCAGCCGGGGATGGGGGATACAAGAGACCCAGTACTTC. Translating gives CASSRGWGIQETQYF. The chain employs TRBV5-6 and TRBJ2-5; D is possibly TRBD1 or TRBD2 (5 bases each). The CDR3 length is 15 residues. With 4 bases removed from V and 2 bases from J, the gap between germline ends came to 15 bases. Germline V gene lookup returns CDR1 SGHDT and CDR2 YYEEEE.

The chain is built from TRBV7-8 and TRBJ2-2, with D hard to call. CDR3 length: 15 amino acids. The germline V gene encodes CDR1 SGHVS and CDR2 FQNEAQ. Between the trimmed V and J ends, which lost 0 bases and 0 bases, there was a span of 5 bases. The CDR3 DNA reads TGTGCCAGCAGCTTAGCTAGGGCGAACACCGGGGAGCTGTTTTTT. It yields the protein CASSLARANTGELFF.

This chain joins TRBV5-4 and TRBJ2-2, with TRBD2 as a possible D gene (6 bases). Trimming took off 0 bases at V and 4 bases at J, with 10 bases between the two ends. Germline CDR1 SGHNT, CDR2 YYREEE (reference sequence). This CDR3 contains 15 residues. Here the CDR3 reads CASSLVGAGTGELFF. CDR3 DNA: TGTGCCAGCAGCTTGGTGGGAGCGGGCACCGGGGAGCTGTTTTTT.

V and J are TRBV7-2 and TRBJ2-4; D unresolved. The CDR3 extends over 12 amino acids. Germline V lookup: CDR1 SGHTA, CDR2 FQGNSA. V lost 4 bases and J 6 bases, leaving 7 bases between the germline ends. CDR3 sequence reads: CASSSTINIQYF. DNA for the CDR3: TGTGCCAGCAGCTCCACCATAAACATTCAGTACTTC.

The chain joins TRBV5-1 to TRBJ2-7, with D possibly matching TRBD2 (5 bases). V was cut by 4 bases and J by 3 bases, with 14 bases left in between. Germline V gene data show CDR1 as SGHRS and CDR2 as YFSETQ. The CDR3 spans 14 residues. CDR3: CASSTVSADYEQYF. As DNA, the CDR3 is TGCGCCAGCAGCACTGTATCAGCGGACTACGAGCAGTACTTC.